The 7 T cell receptor beta chains reported below all come from one sample, sequenced in a study of blood T cell repertoires in COVID-19. Using immunoSEQ multiplex PCR, the repertoire was profiled, and TCRdb retains in-frame clones only, with some absent. Found here are 180,000 or so clones, 65% to 85% of them singletons; the top ten hold roughly 2.6%. The source material was peripheral blood. The receptors stem from a human donor with acute or convalescent COVID-19. The donor label of this sample is uncertain.

The gene calls are TRBV27 and TRBJ2-7; a possible D gene is TRBD1 (5 bases). CDR3 length: 14 amino acids. V gave up 3 bases and J gave up 4 bases, with 13 bases separating them. From germline, CDR1 is MNHEY and CDR2 SMNVEV (reference sequence). The CDR3 spells CASSFLVQGYEQYF. The CDR3 region has the DNA TGTGCCAGCAGTTTCCTAGTCCAGGGATACGAGCAGTACTTC.

This clone occurred a few times. The V gene is TRBV6-5, the J gene TRBJ1-2; tentatively, D is TRBD1 (6 bases). Germline CDR1 reads MNHEY; CDR2 reads SVGAGI. The CDR3 sequence is 13 residues long. The V end lost 7 bases, the J end lost 7 bases, and 16 bases lay between the germline ends. CDR3 nucleotide sequence: TGTGCCAGCACCGCTACAGGGACGGGTGGCTACACCTTC. Its protein product is CASTATGTGGYTF.

This sequence joins TRBV19 and TRBJ2-1; D is perhaps TRBD1 (6 bases). The CDR3 consists of 15 residues. The germline gives CDR1 LNHDA, CDR2 SQIVND (reference sequence). Trimming stripped 4 bases from V and 7 bases from J, with 17 bases between. The CDR3, as DNA: TGTGCCAGTAGTACCCCTCACCAGGGGTCGAATGAGCAGTTCTTC. Translated: CASSTPHQGSNEQFF.

The V gene is TRBV2, the J gene TRBJ1-1, with TRBD1 identical over 8 bases. J was trimmed by 3 bases and V by 6 bases; bases with no gene match: 3. CDR1 and CDR2 (germline): SNHLY, FYNNEI. The CDR3 contains 13 residues. In nucleotides, the CDR3 is TGTGCCAGCAGAGAGACAGGGGACACTGAAGCTTTCTTT. Translation: CASRETGDTEAFF.

This clone was seen only a few times. The chain links TRBV14 to TRBJ2-7, with TRBD1 matching 8 bases. The CDR3 has 16 residues. V was clipped by 1 base and J by 2 bases; unmatched bases: 7. Germline V CDR1 and CDR2: SGHDN, FVKESK. The CDR3 region has the DNA TGTGCCAGCAGCCAAGTGGGACAGGCTGGAACCTACGAGCAGTACTTC. It encodes CASSQVGQAGTYEQYF.

This chain uses TRBV6-5 with TRBJ2-7; TRBD1 is a possible D gene (7 bases). In germline, CDR1 is MNHEY, CDR2 SVGAGI. The CDR3 is 15 amino acids. Trimming cost V 8 bases and J 3 bases, with 20 bases left between them. The CDR3 DNA reads TGTGCCAGCGCGCGGGACAGTTCGTCATTCTACGAGCAGTACTTC. Amino acid sequence: CASARDSSSFYEQYF.

This clone came up once. The V call is TRBV11-2, the J call TRBJ2-5, with 9 bases identical to TRBD2. Germline V lookup: CDR1 SGHAT, CDR2 FQNNGV. The length of the CDR3 is 17 residues. The V segment lost 3 bases and the J segment 6 bases; nucleotides outside the gene matches: 14. The CDR3 protein is CASSFSGSVLAPKTQYF. Here the CDR3 DNA reads TGTGCCAGCAGCTTTAGCGGGAGTGTTCTGGCCCCCAAGACCCAGTACTTC.